This T cell receptor (beta chain) emerged from a study of T cell changes during pregnancy in multiple sclerosis. Losses at the gene ends were 1 base for V and 4 bases for J; bases not matched to a gene: 3. The CDR3 has 15 residues. Looked up from germline, CDR1 is LNHDA and CDR2 is SQIVND (reference sequence). The assay was immunoSEQ multiplex PCR, and TCRdb's table has in-frame clones only and misses some. This table has some 66,000 clones, 90% to 95% appearing once. This rearrangement joins TRBV19 to TRBJ2-1; 8 bases line up with TRBD1. This clonotype was obtained from a female donor with multiple sclerosis, enrolled in a pregnancy study. Source: CD8+ T cells from peripheral blood mononuclear cells, taken before pregnancy. As DNA, the CDR3 is TGTGCCAGTAGTATAGCCGACAGGGGATACAATGAGCAGTTCTTC. The encoded protein is CASSIADRGYNEQFF.